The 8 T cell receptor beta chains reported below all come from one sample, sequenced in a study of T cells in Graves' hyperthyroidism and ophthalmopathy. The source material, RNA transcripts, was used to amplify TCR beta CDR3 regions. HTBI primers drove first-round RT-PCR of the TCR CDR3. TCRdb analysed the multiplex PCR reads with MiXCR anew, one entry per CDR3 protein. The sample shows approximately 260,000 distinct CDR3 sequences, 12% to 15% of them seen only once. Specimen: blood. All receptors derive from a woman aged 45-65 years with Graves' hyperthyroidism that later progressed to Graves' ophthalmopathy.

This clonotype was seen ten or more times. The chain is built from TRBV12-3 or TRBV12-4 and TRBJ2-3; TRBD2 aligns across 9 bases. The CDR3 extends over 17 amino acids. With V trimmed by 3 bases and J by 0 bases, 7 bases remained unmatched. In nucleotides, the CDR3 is TGTGCCAGCAGTTTCGCCAGACTAGCGGCTAGCACAGATACGCAGTATTTT. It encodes CASSFARLAASTDTQYF.

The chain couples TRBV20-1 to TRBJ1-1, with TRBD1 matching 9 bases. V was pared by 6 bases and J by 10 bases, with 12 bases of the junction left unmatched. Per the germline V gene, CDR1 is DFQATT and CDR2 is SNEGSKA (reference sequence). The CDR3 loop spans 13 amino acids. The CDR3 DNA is TGCAGTGCCACGACAGGGGGGAAAGCTGGAGCTTTCTTT. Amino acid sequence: CSATTGGKAGAFF.

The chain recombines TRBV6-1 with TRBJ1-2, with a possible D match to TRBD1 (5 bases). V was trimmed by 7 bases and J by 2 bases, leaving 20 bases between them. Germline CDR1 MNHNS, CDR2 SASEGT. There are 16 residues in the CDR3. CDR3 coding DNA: TGTGCCAGCACCCCTCTCTCGGGACCACTGAACTATGGCTACACCTTC. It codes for CASTPLSGPLNYGYTF.

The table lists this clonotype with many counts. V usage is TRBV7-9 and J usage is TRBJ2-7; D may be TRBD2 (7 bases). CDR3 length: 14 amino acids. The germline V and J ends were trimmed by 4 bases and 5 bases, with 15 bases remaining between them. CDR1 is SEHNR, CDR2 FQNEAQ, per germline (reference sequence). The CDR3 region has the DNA TGTGCCAGCAGCTCCCGTGGGGGGGCGAACGAGCAGTACTTC. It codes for CASSSRGGANEQYF. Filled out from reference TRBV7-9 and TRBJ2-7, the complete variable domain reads DTGVSQNPRHKITKRGQNVTFRCDPISEHNRLYWYRQTLGQGPEFLTYFQNEAQLEKSRLLSDRFSAERPKGSFSTLEIQRTEQGDSAMYLCASSSRGGANEQYFGPGTRLTVT.

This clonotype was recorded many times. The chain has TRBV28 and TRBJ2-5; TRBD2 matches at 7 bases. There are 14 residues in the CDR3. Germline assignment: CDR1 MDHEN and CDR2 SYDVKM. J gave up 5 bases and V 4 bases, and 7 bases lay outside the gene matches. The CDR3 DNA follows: TGTGCCAGCAGTTCGTGGACTAGTTTGGAGACCCAGTACTTC. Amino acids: CASSSWTSLETQYF.

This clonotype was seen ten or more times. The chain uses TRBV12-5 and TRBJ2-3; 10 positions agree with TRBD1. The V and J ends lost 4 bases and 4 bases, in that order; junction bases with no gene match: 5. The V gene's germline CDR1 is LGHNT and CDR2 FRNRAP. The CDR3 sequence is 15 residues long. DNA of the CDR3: TGTGCTAGTGGTTCCCCGACAGGGGGCCCAGATACGCAGTATTTT. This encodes CASGSPTGGPDTQYF.

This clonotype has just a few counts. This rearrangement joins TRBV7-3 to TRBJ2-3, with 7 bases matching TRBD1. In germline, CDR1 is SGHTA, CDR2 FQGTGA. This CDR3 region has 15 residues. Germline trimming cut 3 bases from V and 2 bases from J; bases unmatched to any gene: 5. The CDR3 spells CASSFTGADTDTQYF. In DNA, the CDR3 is TGTGCCAGCAGCTTTACAGGGGCCGACACAGATACGCAGTATTTT.

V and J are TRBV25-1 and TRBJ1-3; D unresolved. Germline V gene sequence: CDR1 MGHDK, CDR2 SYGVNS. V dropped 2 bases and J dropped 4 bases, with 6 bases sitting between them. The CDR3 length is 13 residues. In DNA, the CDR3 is TGTGCCAGCAGTGAAGCGGGGGGAAACACCATATATTTT. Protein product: CASSEAGGNTIYF.